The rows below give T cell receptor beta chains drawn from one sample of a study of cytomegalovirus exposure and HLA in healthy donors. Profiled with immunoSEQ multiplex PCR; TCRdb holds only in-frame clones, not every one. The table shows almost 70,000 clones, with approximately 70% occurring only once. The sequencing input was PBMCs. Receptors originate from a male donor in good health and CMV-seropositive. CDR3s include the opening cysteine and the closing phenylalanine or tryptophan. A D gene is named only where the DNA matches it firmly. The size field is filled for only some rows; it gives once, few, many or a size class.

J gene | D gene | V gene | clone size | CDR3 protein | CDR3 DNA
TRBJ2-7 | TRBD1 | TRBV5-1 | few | CASSSDRALEQYF | TGCGCCAGCAGCTCGGACAGGGCCCTCGAGCAGTACTTC
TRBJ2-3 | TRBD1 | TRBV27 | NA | CASSPGGQGHRDTQYF | TGTGCCAGCAGCCCGGGGGGACAGGGCCACCGGGATACGCAGTATTTT
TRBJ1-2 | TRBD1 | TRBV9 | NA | CASTLTGTNYGYTF | TGTGCCAGCACCTTGACAGGGACCAACTATGGCTACACCTTC
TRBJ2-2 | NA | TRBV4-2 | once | CASSLFAGRNTGELFF | TGTGCCAGCAGCCTCTTCGCGGGAAGGAACACCGGGGAGCTGTTTTTT
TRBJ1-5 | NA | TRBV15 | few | CATSRDLTVYSNQPQHF | TGTGCCACCAGCAGAGATCTAACAGTTTATAGCAATCAGCCCCAGCATTTT
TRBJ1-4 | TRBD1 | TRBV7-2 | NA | CASSARQGAREKLFF | TGTGCCAGCAGCGCCCGACAGGGGGCACGTGAAAAACTGTTTTTT
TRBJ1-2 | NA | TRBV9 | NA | CASSVEAGKANYGYTF | TGTGCCAGCAGCGTAGAGGCGGGGAAAGCTAACTATGGCTACACCTTC
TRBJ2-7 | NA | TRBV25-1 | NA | CASSPSWPESTKQYF | TGTGCCAGCAGCCCTTCATGGCCGGAGAGTACGAAGCAGTACTTC
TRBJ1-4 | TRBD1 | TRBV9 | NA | CASSVSKRTGPNEKLFF | TGTGCCAGCAGCGTAAGTAAGCGGACAGGTCCTAATGAAAAACTGTTTTTT
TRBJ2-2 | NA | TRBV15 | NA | CATSRERSQELFF | TGTGCCACCAGCAGAGAGCGAAGTCAGGAGCTGTTTTTT
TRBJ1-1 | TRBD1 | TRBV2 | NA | CASRDDRGWTEAFF | TGTGCCAGCAGGGACGACAGGGGTTGGACTGAAGCTTTCTTT
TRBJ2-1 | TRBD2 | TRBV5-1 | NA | CASSSLGLAVSNEQFF | TGCGCCAGCAGCTCCCTCGGACTAGCGGTATCAAATGAGCAGTTCTTC
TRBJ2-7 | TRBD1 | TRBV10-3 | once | CAIEGQASYEQYF | TGTGCCATCGAGGGACAGGCCTCCTACGAGCAGTACTTC
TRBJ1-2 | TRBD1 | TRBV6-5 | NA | CASSYPYVDRGNGYTF | TGTGCCAGCAGTTACCCTTACGTCGACAGGGGTAATGGCTACACCTTC
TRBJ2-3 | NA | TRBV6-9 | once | CASSGADTQYF | TGTGCCAGCAGTGGAGCAGATACGCAGTATTTT
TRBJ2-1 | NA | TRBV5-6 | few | CASSLAMRLSSYNEQFF | TGTGCCAGCAGCTTGGCCATGCGGTTGAGCTCCTACAATGAGCAGTTCTTC
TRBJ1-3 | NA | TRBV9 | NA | CASSVYPELGNTIYF | TGTGCCAGCAGCGTCTATCCCGAGCTCGGAAACACCATATATTTT
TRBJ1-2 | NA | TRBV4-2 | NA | CASTHNPGQGNFYGYTF | TGTGCCAGCACCCATAACCCGGGACAAGGCAATTTCTATGGCTACACCTTC
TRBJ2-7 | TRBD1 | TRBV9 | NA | CASSVEGQDQYEQYF | TGTGCCAGCAGCGTAGAGGGACAGGACCAATACGAGCAGTACTTC
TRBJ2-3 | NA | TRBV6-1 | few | CATLTGTLHTDTQYF | TGTGCCACCCTCACCGGGACTCTCCACACAGATACGCAGTATTTT
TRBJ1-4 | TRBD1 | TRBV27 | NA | CASTHNRQGASEKLFF | TGTGCCAGCACCCATAACCGACAGGGGGCGAGTGAAAAACTGTTTTTT
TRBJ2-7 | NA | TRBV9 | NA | CASSVAAGFTLGDEQYF | TGTGCCAGCAGCGTAGCGGCAGGGTTTACTCTCGGCGACGAGCAGTACTTC
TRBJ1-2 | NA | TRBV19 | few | CASSIGTLDGYTF | TGTGCCAGTAGTATAGGGACACTCGACGGCTACACCTTC
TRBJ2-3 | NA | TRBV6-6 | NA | CASSRSDSSTDTQYF | TGTGCCAGCAGCAGATCGGACAGTTCCACAGATACGCAGTATTTT
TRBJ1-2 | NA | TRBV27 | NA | CASSFMGLGGYTF | TGTGCCAGCAGTTTCATGGGGCTGGGAGGCTACACCTTC
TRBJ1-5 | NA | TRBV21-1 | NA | CASSKGRQKNQPQHF | TGTGCCAGCAGCAAAGGGCGACAGAAAAATCAGCCCCAGCATTTT
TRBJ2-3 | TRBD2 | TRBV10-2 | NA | CASRGTRSTDTQYF | TGCGCCAGCAGGGGGACTAGAAGCACAGATACGCAGTATTTT
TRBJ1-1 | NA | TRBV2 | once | CASSQTVNTEAFF | TGTGCCAGCAGCCAGACAGTGAACACTGAAGCTTTCTTT
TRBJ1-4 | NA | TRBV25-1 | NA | CASSPSGGEKLFF | TGTGCCAGCAGTCCTTCAGGTGGAGAAAAACTGTTTTTT
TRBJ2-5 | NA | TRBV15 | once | CATSRDTNRETQYF | TGTGCCACCAGCAGAGATACAAACCGCGAGACCCAGTACTTC
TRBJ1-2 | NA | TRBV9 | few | CASSVSEADYGYTF | TGTGCCAGCAGCGTAAGCGAGGCGGACTATGGCTACACCTTC
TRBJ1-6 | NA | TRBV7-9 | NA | CASSPEVRGNHSPLHF | TGTGCCAGCAGTCCCGAAGTCCGGGGTAATCATTCACCCCTCCACTTT
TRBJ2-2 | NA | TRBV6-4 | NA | CASSGESTGELFF | TGTGCCAGCAGTGGAGAAAGCACCGGGGAGCTGTTTTTT
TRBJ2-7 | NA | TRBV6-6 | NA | CASSWAISYEQYF | TGTGCCAGCAGTTGGGCCATCTCCTACGAGCAGTACTTC
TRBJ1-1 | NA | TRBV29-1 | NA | CSAKETGRGTEAFF | TGCAGCGCAAAAGAGACAGGTCGCGGGACTGAAGCTTTCTTT
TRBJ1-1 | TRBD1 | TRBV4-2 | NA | CASSLGTGQNTEAFF | TGTGCCAGCAGCCTCGGGACAGGCCAGAACACTGAAGCTTTCTTT
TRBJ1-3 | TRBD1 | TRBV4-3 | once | CASSQERDRGGNTIYF | TGCGCCAGCAGCCAAGAGAGGGACAGGGGGGGAAACACCATATATTTT
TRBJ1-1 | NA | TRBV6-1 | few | CASSEGGENTEAFF | TGTGCCAGCAGTGAAGGAGGAGAGAACACTGAAGCTTTCTTT
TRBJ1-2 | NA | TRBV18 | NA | CASSPLQAVDGYTF | TGTGCCAGCTCACCATTACAGGCCGTCGATGGCTACACCTTC
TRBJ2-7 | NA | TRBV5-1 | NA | CASSLTIEGHQAYEQYF | TGCGCCAGCAGCTTGACAATAGAGGGACACCAAGCCTACGAGCAGTACTTC
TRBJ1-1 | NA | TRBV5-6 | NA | CASSLVPPRDTEAFF | TGTGCCAGCAGCTTGGTTCCGCCAAGAGACACTGAAGCTTTCTTT
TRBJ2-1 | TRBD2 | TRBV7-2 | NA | CASSLVSAGGSNEQFF | TGTGCCAGCAGCTTAGTCAGCGCGGGAGGGTCAAATGAGCAGTTCTTC
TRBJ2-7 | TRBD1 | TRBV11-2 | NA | CASSRGTGGQSSYEQYF | TGTGCCAGCAGCCGAGGGACAGGGGGCCAAAGCTCCTACGAGCAGTACTTC
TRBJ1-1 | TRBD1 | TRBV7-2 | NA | CASSAGTVNTEAFF | TGTGCCAGCAGCGCCGGGACAGTGAACACTGAAGCTTTCTTT
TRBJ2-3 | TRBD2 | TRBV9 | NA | CASSGTSRTDTQYF | TGTGCCAGCAGCGGGACTAGCCGCACAGATACGCAGTATTTT
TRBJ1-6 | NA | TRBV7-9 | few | CASSLNEGVSRNSPLHF | TGTGCCAGCAGCTTAAATGAAGGGGTTAGTAGAAATTCACCCCTCCACTTT
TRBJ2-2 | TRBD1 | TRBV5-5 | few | CASRLGQGGGAGELFF | TGTGCCAGCAGATTGGGACAGGGTGGGGGAGCCGGGGAGCTGTTTTTT
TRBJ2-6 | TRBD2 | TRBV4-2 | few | CASSQAPLAGRSGANVLTF | TGTGCCAGCAGCCAAGCCCCCCTAGCGGGACGATCTGGGGCCAACGTCCTGACTTTC
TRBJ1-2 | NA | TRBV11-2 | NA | CASSPSASHGYTF | TGTGCCAGCAGCCCCAGCGCCTCCCATGGCTACACCTTC
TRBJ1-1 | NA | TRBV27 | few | CASSFGEGNTEAFF | TGTGCCAGCAGTTTTGGGGAGGGAAACACTGAAGCTTTCTTT
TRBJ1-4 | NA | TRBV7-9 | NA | CASSLAGGNEKLFF | TGTGCCAGCAGCTTAGCAGGGGGTAATGAAAAACTGTTTTTT
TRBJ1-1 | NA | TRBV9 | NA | CASSLSPLSFGEAFF | TGTGCCAGCAGCCTCTCACCTCTGAGCTTCGGTGAAGCTTTCTTT
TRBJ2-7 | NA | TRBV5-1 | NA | CASSLSRNEQYF | TGCGCCAGCAGCTTGTCGAGGAACGAGCAGTACTTC
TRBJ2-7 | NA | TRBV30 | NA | CAWSVSIHEQYF | TGTGCCTGGAGTGTATCAATCCACGAGCAGTACTTC
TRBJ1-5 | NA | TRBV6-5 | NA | CASSLRDSNQPQHF | TGTGCCAGCAGTTTGCGGGATAGCAATCAGCCCCAGCATTTT
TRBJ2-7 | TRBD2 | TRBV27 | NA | CASSLGGLYEQYF | TGTGCCAGCAGCTTGGGGGGGTTGTACGAGCAGTACTTC
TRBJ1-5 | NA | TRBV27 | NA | CASSFIDQPQHF | TGTGCCAGCAGTTTTATCGATCAGCCCCAGCATTTT